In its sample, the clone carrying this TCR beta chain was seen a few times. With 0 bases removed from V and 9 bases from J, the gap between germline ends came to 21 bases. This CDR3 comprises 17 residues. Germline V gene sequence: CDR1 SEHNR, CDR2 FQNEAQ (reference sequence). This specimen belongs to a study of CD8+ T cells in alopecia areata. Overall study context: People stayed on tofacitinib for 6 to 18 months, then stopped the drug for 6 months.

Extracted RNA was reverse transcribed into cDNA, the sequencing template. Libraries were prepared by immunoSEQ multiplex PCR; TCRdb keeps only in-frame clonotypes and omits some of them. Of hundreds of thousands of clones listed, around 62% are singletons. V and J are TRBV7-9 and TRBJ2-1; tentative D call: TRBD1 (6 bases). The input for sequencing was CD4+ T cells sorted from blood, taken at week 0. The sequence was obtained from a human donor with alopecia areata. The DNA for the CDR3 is TGTGCCAGCAGCTTAGCCAAAACAGGGTACGGAGACAGTGAGCAGTTCTTC. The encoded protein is CASSLAKTGYGDSEQFF.